A selection of T cell receptor beta chains follows, all from one sample in a study of radiation and T cells in renal cell carcinoma. Clones were read by immunoSEQ multiplex PCR, and TCRdb kept only the in-frame ones, dropping some. This sample yields around 94,000 clones, of which approximately 86% are seen a single time; approximately 7.9% belongs to the top ten. The sequences come from blood, collected from a patient whose treatment included radiotherapy and nephrectomy. Receptors were obtained from a man aged 45-65 years with renal cell carcinoma. CDR3s include the opening cysteine and the closing phenylalanine or tryptophan.

cdr3_aa,v_call,cdr3_length,j_call
CASSLGQGNEQYF,TRBV7-3,13,TRBJ2-7
CASKGFTEDTEAFF,TRBV2,14,TRBJ1-1
CASSTPPRQPVANVLTF,TRBV7-8,17,TRBJ2-6
CASSYSGARMGYTF,TRBV11-2,14,TRBJ1-2
CASSLGDRRNTIYF,TRBV5-1,14,TRBJ1-3
CASSSLRVFGTDLYEQYF,TRBV7-9,18,TRBJ2-7
CASSPGVGTGDEQYF,TRBV19,15,TRBJ2-7
CASGNRQAGYGYTF,TRBV7-2,14,TRBJ1-2
CASSILVGASQPQHF,TRBV19,15,TRBJ1-5
CASSQNSGGADTQYF,TRBV4-3,15,TRBJ2-3
CASSLVSGDTEAFF,TRBV7-6,14,TRBJ1-1
CASGFDNQPQHF,TRBV12-5,12,TRBJ1-5
CAISDGYEQYF,TRBV10-3,11,.
CASSLWTGMETQYF,TRBV4-3,14,TRBJ2-5
CASSKGLAGFSSYEQYF,TRBV5-4,17,TRBJ2-7
CAWSALRGGQGADYGYTF,TRBV30,18,TRBJ1-2
CASSVGIRENQPQHF,TRBV9,15,TRBJ1-5